What follows are 11 T cell receptor beta chains derived from one specimen sequenced in a study of shared clonotypes between healthy human individuals. Here immunoSEQ multiplex PCR was the method, and the copy in TCRdb shows in-frame clones only, minus some. The sample records about 2 million clones, roughly 96% being singletons. Material: naive CD4+ T cells sorted from blood. Subset specified: CD45RA+ positively selected. These TCRs come from a man younger than 35 in good health.

This clone was observed a single time. The chain has TRBV11-2 and TRBJ1-2; TRBD1 aligns across 7 bases. This CDR3 has 14 residues. Germline assignment: CDR1 SGHAT and CDR2 FQNNGV. The V segment lost 2 bases and the J segment 7 bases; nucleotides outside the gene matches: 7. The chain's CDR3 is CASSLPDRAGGYTF. The CDR3 DNA reads TGTGCCAGCAGCTTACCCGACAGGGCTGGTGGCTACACCTTC.

About this clone: Additional DNA sequences in this sample encode the identical CDR3. The chain joins TRBV6-1 to TRBJ2-1, with D unclear. Germline V CDR1 and CDR2: MNHNS, SASEGT. The V gene lost 4 bases and the J gene lost 4 bases, with 5 bases spanning the gap. CDR3 length: 12 amino acids. CDR3 region: CASSVSYNEQFF. The CDR3 DNA follows: TGTGCCAGCAGTGTCAGTTACAATGAGCAGTTCTTC.

The V call is TRBV28, the J call TRBJ2-2; D unresolved. V was clipped by 6 bases and J by 0 bases, with 11 bases between them. There are 15 residues in the CDR3. Looked up from germline, CDR1 is MDHEN and CDR2 is SYDVKM. CDR3 in amino acids: CASRVGGTNTGELFF. The CDR3 DNA reads TGTGCCAGCAGGGTGGGCGGTACGAACACCGGGGAGCTGTTTTTT.

About this clone: This sample also contains other DNA sequences that code for the same CDR3. The chain combines TRBV4-1 with TRBJ2-1; the match to TRBD1 covers 11 bases. CDR3 length: 15 residues. With 4 bases clipped from V and 6 bases from J, the junction kept 5 bases outside the gene matches. Germline CDR1 and CDR2: MGHRA and YSYEKL. CDR3 coding DNA: TGCGCCAGCAGCCGTCCGGGACAGGGGGGCAATGAGCAGTTCTTC. Its protein product is CASSRPGQGGNEQFF.

The chain has TRBV6-1 and TRBJ1-4, with D unclear. CDR1 and CDR2 (germline): MNHNS, SASEGT. This CDR3 region has 13 residues. The V and J ends lost 8 bases and 3 bases respectively, with 10 bases between them. CDR3 loop: CASSWTSNEKLFF. CDR3 nucleotides: TGTGCCAGCTCCTGGACTTCTAATGAAAAACTGTTTTTT.

This sequence joins TRBV5-1 and TRBJ1-2; possibly TRBD1 for D (5 bases). Trimming stripped 5 bases from V and 8 bases from J, with 19 bases between. The V gene's germline CDR1 is SGHRS and CDR2 YFSETQ. The length of the CDR3 is 14 residues. The DNA for the CDR3 is TGCGCCAGCAGTCCGGGACCAAACACTGAGGGCTACACCTTC. It is translated as CASSPGPNTEGYTF.

This clone was seen just once. V and J are TRBV21-1 and TRBJ1-2. TRBV21-1 is a pseudogene segment. The CDR3 totals 14 residues. CDR3: CASSKEAGGYGYTF. CDR3 nucleotide sequence: TGTGCCAGCAGCAAAGAAGCGGGAGGCTATGGCTACACCTTC.

This chain uses TRBV19 with TRBJ2-1, with 7 bases identical to TRBD1. Germline V gene data show CDR1 as LNHDA and CDR2 as SQIVND (reference sequence). This CDR3 region has 16 residues. V shed 10 bases, J shed 2 bases, and the junction held 14 bases outside the gene matches. This chain's CDR3 is CATSIRGTVAYNEQFF. The CDR3 DNA sequence: TGTGCCACCTCAATAAGGGGGACAGTAGCCTACAATGAGCAGTTCTTC.

J is TRBJ2-5 and V is TRBV5-4, with TRBD2 matching over 11 bases. The germline CDR1 and CDR2 sequences are SGHNT and YYREEE (reference sequence). The CDR3 has 15 residues. V dropped 4 bases and J dropped 6; count of bases not matched to a gene: 8. DNA for the CDR3: TGTGCCAGCAGCCCGACTAGCGGGGATAGGCAGACCCAGTACTTC. Translated, it gives CASSPTSGDRQTQYF.

J is TRBJ1-6 and V is TRBV7-2, with 7 bases fitting TRBD1. Per the germline V gene, CDR1 is SGHTA and CDR2 is FQGNSA. This CDR3 spans 14 amino acids. The V segment lost 9 bases and the J segment 7 bases; nucleotides outside the gene matches: 9. The CDR3 is CASKGQSGNSPLHF. The CDR3 DNA follows: TGTGCCAGTAAGGGACAGTCGGGCAATTCACCCCTCCACTTT.

The chain employs TRBV19 and TRBJ2-7, with D maybe TRBD1 (6 bases). V gave up 6 bases and J gave up 5 bases, with 17 bases separating them. This CDR3 comprises 14 residues. Germline V gives CDR1 LNHDA, CDR2 SQIVND (reference sequence). The CDR3 spells CASRETGPSDEQYF. The CDR3 DNA sequence: TGTGCCAGTAGGGAGACAGGCCCCTCTGACGAGCAGTACTTC.